This T cell receptor beta chain was captured by sequencing in a study of regulatory T cells in long-lasting Graves disease (dated by TCRdb to the early 2020s). Context from the whole study: Newly diagnosed Graves' disease patients had taken antithyroid drugs for less than 3 months. This study used TCR sequencing and RNA sequencing of peripheral blood to compare persistent Graves' disease patients against newly diagnosed Graves' disease patients. The study took place in China and was registered as a clinical trial. A total of some 33 samples were covered by TCR sequencing, comprising some 13 persistent and around 20 newly diagnosed Graves' disease patients. Broader findings and caveats from the paper: Compared with newly diagnosed patients, persistent Graves' disease patients had lower TCR Shannon entropy and fewer highly expanded clones, which suggests clonal expansion. Peripheral blood alone was examined, since thyroid tissue, which constituted the primary lesion, could not be accessed. Persistent disease showed preferential use of TRBV28, TRBJ1-2 and TRBJ2-5, whereas newly diagnosed disease favored TRBV20-1 and TRBJ2-1. Sequencing and analysis were restricted to the TCR beta chain. Persistent patients shared more public clonotypes among themselves (under 3,000) than newly diagnosed patients did (about 1,000). As a limitation, the authors acknowledged that the small sample size may reduce accuracy.

Libraries came from multiplex PCR. The sample was run on an Illumina HiSeq 4000. CDR3 regions were amplified by Arm-PCR with iRepertoire HTBI primers to construct TCR beta libraries. Before sequencing, the PCR products underwent gel purification. As for the authors' bioinformatics: Across samples, about 64 TRBV and 13 to 15 TRBJ segments were identified and used for gene usage analysis of CDR3 amino acid clonotypes. Filtered high-quality paired reads were merged into contigs using COPE and FqMerger. BLAST was used to align contigs to the IMGT TRBV, TRBD and TRBJ reference genes, and CDR3 was defined following IMGT. Highly expanded clones were defined as clonotypes with a frequency above 0.1%. Repertoire diversity was measured by Shannon entropy, and V-J evenness by the Gini coefficient. A clonotype found in more than one individual was treated as public. TCRdb ran its own pipeline on the public reads, namely fastp trimming at Q25 and MiXCR clone calling, and kept in-frame beta chains. Entries that share a CDR3 protein sequence are merged under the most common genes and DNA. The V and J calls were determined by TCRdb, not by the authors. The sample has hundreds of thousands of distinct CDR3 sequences on record, roughly 15% of them singletons. The ten largest make up around 18% of the sample.

The sample's time point label, decoded: newly diagnosed GD, antithyroid drugs for less than 3 months. For both TCR sequencing and RNA sequencing, RNA was extracted from PBMCs in TRIzol. The diagnosis of Graves' disease was made according to American Thyroid Association guidelines. The patients came from an endocrinology department in Xi'an, China. Each patient gave 7 to 9.5 milliliters of peripheral blood, collected in an EDTA anticoagulant tube. Ficoll Paque Plus density gradient separation was used to isolate PBMCs, and no additional T cell sorting was done. RNA quality was checked with an Agilent 2100 Bioanalyzer and agarose gel, and concentration with a NanoDrop 2000. The germline V gene (reference sequence) sets CDR1 to DFQATT and CDR2 to SNEGSKA. Trimming removed 6 bases from V and 0 bases from J, leaving 9 bases between the germline ends. The CDR3 contains 12 residues, cysteine and phenylalanine counted. Of all the DNA, just the CDR3 is kept, 36 bases in frame from base 1.

With respect to this clonotype: What this receptor recognizes is not known. No clone much larger than this one lies a single base away; base qualities are absent.

The data were also submitted as part of a second study, on T cells in Graves' hyperthyroidism and ophthalmopathy. From the second report: Stable Graves' hyperthyroidism was defined as no progression to ophthalmopathy during 18 months of follow-up. Hyperthyroidism patients were newly diagnosed, had a disease duration of under 2 months, and were aged 18 to 65 years. Any patient with an uncontrolled infection, another autoimmune disease, pregnancy or lactation was excluded. Diagnoses were based on clinical symptoms, serum thyroxine and TRAb, thyroid ultrasound and orbital computed tomography. The TCR CDR3 was subjected to a first round of RT-PCR using the HTBI primer set and the Qiagen OneStep RT-PCR kit. Blood samples also contained most of the expanded thyroid clonotypes (frequency above 0.001), which suggests that blood repertoires may reflect thyroid immune responses. In cross-validation, a model built on a 13 V-J signature told ophthalmopathy apart from stable hyperthyroidism with approximately 91% sensitivity and about 81% specificity, and in testing the same model reached 80%/75%. During validation, the model predicted progression to ophthalmopathy a median of approximately 6.5 months ahead of onset, with almost 71% sensitivity and around 72% specificity. A discovery cohort of roughly 96 patients, roughly 40 with Graves' ophthalmopathy and under 60 with stable Graves' hyperthyroidism, was used to find distinguishing TCR V-J signatures. Prospective prediction of ophthalmopathy was tested in an independent validation cohort consisting of some 20 hyperthyroidism patients and some 17 patients who later progressed to ophthalmopathy. The 100 or so discovery patients were divided at random into training and test sets in a 7:3 ratio. In addition, the study compared T-cell repertoires in thyroid tissue and in blood from six Graves' hyperthyroidism patients. After blood sampling, hyperthyroidism patients were treated with methimazole at a starting dose of 30 mg daily, and ophthalmopathy patients were treated with high-dose intravenous methylprednisolone. Libraries were constructed in a second round of multiplex PCR, after which size selection and purification were carried out. The libraries were sequenced on an Illumina HiSeq2000 using paired-end 100 bp reads. SOAPnuke was used to process the raw data, with reads discarded if the reads contained adapters or uncalled bases, had a mean Phred below 15, or lacked an exact constant-primer or identifier match. High-quality paired reads were merged using COPE v1.2.5, and each unique nucleotide sequence was defined as a clonotype. Clonotypes were aligned to IMGT TRBV, TRBD and TRBJ reference segments using MiTCR v1.1. The analysis included only V-J combinations with a frequency above 0.0001, which together covered approximately 99% of the repertoires. The TCS score was defined as the ratio of F50 (clonal expansion) to E x V (chaos), calculated using BLOSUM62-based TCRdist between CDR3 peptides within each V-J. Welch's t-statistics and random forest reduced 514 V-J features to 10 to 15, which were used in a naive Bayes classifier (R e1071). No statistical method was used to set the sample size in advance, and investigators knew the group allocation. The paper reports TCR Vbeta CDR3 sequencing of 130 to 150 peripheral blood samples: some 44 ophthalmopathy, under 80 hyperthyroidism and around 17 progressor patients.

This clonotype was obtained from a woman aged 25-40 years with Graves disease. Donor details come from another sample of the same person, matched by shared clones. The rearranged segments are TRBV20-1 and TRBJ2-7, with the identity of the D gene unclear. The specimen comprised peripheral blood mononuclear cells (PBMCs), sampled at new diagnosis, from a patient treated with antithyroid drugs. The DNA reads TGCAGTGCCGTTGGACCCTCCTACGAGCAGTACTTC. The encoded protein is CSAVGPSYEQYF.